These T cell receptor beta chains were read from a single sample in a study of shared clonotypes between healthy human individuals. Profiling relied on immunoSEQ multiplex PCR, and the TCRdb table lists in-frame clones only, not all of them. The sample shows roughly 2 million clones, approximately 94% of them seen only once. The source material was naive CD8+ T cells sorted from blood. The receptors shown here come from a man between 18 and 35 years old in good health. The CDR3 runs from the conserved cysteine through the conserved F or W. D genes are given only for firm matches. The listing skips clone size in some rows; elsewhere it reads once, few, many or a size class.

D	J	length	size	V	CDR3	DNA
TRBD1	TRBJ2-5	11	.	TRBV5-4	CASSAGGTQYF	TGTGCCAGCAGCGCAGGGGGGACCCAGTACTTC
.	TRBJ2-7	12	.	TRBV30	CAWGGDSYEQYF	TGTGCCTGGGGCGGGGATTCCTACGAGCAGTACTTC
.	TRBJ2-7	14	.	TRBV4-1	CASSQDPGRVEQYF	TGCGCCAGCAGCCAAGATCCGGGTCGGGTCGAGCAGTACTTC
.	TRBJ1-3	16	.	TRBV4-3	CASSQDGATSGNTIYF	TGCGCCAGCAGCCAAGATGGGGCTACCTCTGGAAACACCATATATTTT
.	TRBJ2-3	17	.	TRBV4-2	CASSQVIGLTTPDTQYF	TGTGCCAGCAGCCAAGTCATTGGCCTTACGACCCCAGATACGCAGTATTTT
.	TRBJ2-1	16	.	TRBV7-6	CASSLEHGPRNNEQFF	TGTGCCAGCAGCTTAGAGCACGGACCACGGAACAATGAGCAGTTCTTC
TRBD2	TRBJ2-1	16	.	TRBV11-3	CASSPAGGVSYNEQFF	TGTGCCAGCAGCCCCGCGGGGGGAGTCTCCTACAATGAGCAGTTCTTC
TRBD2	TRBJ2-1	16	once	TRBV12-5	CASGLEAGGLDNEQFF	TGTGCTAGTGGTTTGGAAGCGGGAGGACTAGACAATGAGCAGTTCTTC
.	TRBJ2-7	12	.	TRBV5-1	CASSLVEGWQYF	TGCGCCAGCAGCTTGGTTGAAGGGTGGCAGTACTTC
.	TRBJ2-1	13	.	TRBV7-9	CASSGQGYNEQFF	TGTGCCTCATCGGGGCAGGGCTACAATGAGCAGTTCTTC
.	TRBJ1-2	15	.	TRBV27	CASSLSVGADYGYTF	TGTGCCAGCAGTTTATCGGTCGGGGCGGACTATGGCTACACCTTC
TRBD2	TRBJ2-5	14	.	TRBV29-1	CSVESLAGEETQYF	TGCAGCGTTGAAAGTCTAGCGGGGGAAGAGACCCAGTACTTC
TRBD1	TRBJ1-3	14	.	TRBV6-5	CASSYRDRPDTIYF	TGTGCCAGCAGTTACCGGGACAGGCCGGACACCATATATTTT
.	TRBJ1-5	14	.	TRBV2	CASSEGGLGQPQHF	TGTGCCAGCAGTGAAGGGGGGCTGGGGCAGCCCCAGCATTTT
TRBD1	TRBJ1-1	15	.	TRBV4-1	CASSQDRGSNTEAFF	TGCGCCAGCAGCCAGGACAGGGGCTCGAACACTGAAGCTTTCTTT
TRBD2	TRBJ2-1	16	.	TRBV9	CASSVDASGGANEQFF	TGTGCCAGCAGCGTAGACGCTAGCGGGGGGGCCAATGAGCAGTTCTTC
TRBD1	TRBJ1-1	13	.	TRBV9	CASSPPGTAEAFF	TGTGCCAGCAGCCCACCAGGGACAGCCGAAGCTTTCTTT
.	TRBJ1-3	13	.	TRBV23-1	CASSFHSGNTIYF	TGCGCCAGCAGCTTTCACTCTGGAAACACCATATATTTT
.	TRBJ2-1	11	.	TRBV5-6	CASSFANEQFF	TGTGCCAGCAGCTTCGCCAATGAGCAGTTCTTC
.	TRBJ2-3	18	.	TRBV13	CASSLVVPTGGSTDTQYF	TGTGCCAGCAGCTTAGTTGTTCCGACGGGCGGCAGCACAGATACGCAGTATTTT
.	TRBJ2-7	14	.	TRBV23-1	CASSPSWCPYEQYF	TGCGCCAGCAGCCCCTCTTGGTGTCCCTACGAGCAGTACTTC
.	TRBJ2-2	18	.	TRBV15	CATSRVRQGGLGPGELFF	TGTGCCACCAGCAGGGTTCGGCAGGGGGGACTAGGGCCCGGGGAGCTGTTTTTT
.	TRBJ2-7	16	.	TRBV11-2	CASSLGRVAASYEQYF	TGTGCCAGCAGCTTAGGGAGGGTCGCGGCTTCCTACGAGCAGTACTTC
TRBD1	TRBJ2-7	18	.	TRBV5-1	CASRSADTGGEKNYEQYF	TGCGCCAGCAGGTCGGCCGACACAGGGGGCGAGAAGAACTACGAGCAGTACTTC
.	TRBJ2-3	15	.	TRBV11-2	CASSSTGSRTDTQYF	TGTGCCAGCAGCTCTACGGGCTCTAGGACAGATACGCAGTATTTT
TRBD1	TRBJ2-7	14	.	TRBV11-2	CASSLGDSLYEQYF	TGTGCCAGCAGCTTAGGGGACAGCTTGTACGAGCAGTACTTC
.	TRBJ2-1	14	.	TRBV5-6	CASSLELASVEQFF	TGTGCCAGCAGCTTGGAGCTAGCGTCGGTTGAGCAGTTCTTC
TRBD1	TRBJ1-2	16	.	TRBV11-2	CASSLVVGGGEGGYTF	TGTGCCAGCAGCTTAGTGGTTGGAGGGGGCGAAGGCGGCTACACCTTC
TRBD2	TRBJ2-1	15	.	TRBV7-9	CASTLIAGAYNEQFF	TGTGCCAGCACCTTAATAGCGGGGGCCTACAATGAGCAGTTCTTC
TRBD1	TRBJ1-2	17	.	TRBV28	CASTGDREHWSFYGYTF	TGTGCCAGCACCGGGGACAGGGAGCATTGGAGCTTTTATGGCTACACCTTC
.	TRBJ1-2	12	.	TRBV30	CALRPFDYGYTF	TGTGCCCTAAGACCATTTGACTATGGCTACACCTTC
.	TRBJ2-5	13	.	TRBV5-1	CASGPGTQETQYF	TGCGCCAGCGGGCCGGGGACCCAAGAGACCCAGTACTTC
.	TRBJ1-1	15	.	TRBV7-8	CASSLANRNVGEAFF	TGTGCCAGCAGCTTAGCGAACAGGAATGTGGGTGAAGCTTTCTTT
.	TRBJ2-7	13	.	TRBV28	CASSLLSGNEQYF	TGTGCCAGCAGTTTATTATCAGGAAACGAGCAGTACTTC
TRBD2	TRBJ2-1	16	.	TRBV4-1	CASSQDGTSTYNEQFF	TGCGCCAGCAGCCAAGACGGGACTAGCACCTACAATGAGCAGTTCTTC
.	TRBJ1-6	16	.	TRBV5-6	CASSLGWESYNSPLHF	TGTGCCAGCAGCTTGGGATGGGAGTCCTATAATTCACCCCTCCACTTT
.	TRBJ2-7	15	.	TRBV4-1	CASSQIGLGENEQYF	TGCGCCAGCAGCCAAATCGGGCTGGGGGAAAACGAGCAGTACTTC
TRBD2	TRBJ2-7	16	.	TRBV28	CASSSGLAGGIYEQYF	TGTGCCAGCAGTTCTGGACTAGCGGGGGGTATTTACGAGCAGTACTTC
.	TRBJ1-1	16	.	TRBV6-1	CASSALGGLMNTEAFF	TGTGCCAGCAGTGCTTTAGGGGGGCTCATGAACACTGAAGCTTTCTTT
TRBD2	TRBJ2-1	15	.	TRBV15	CATSREREGYNEQFF	TGTGCCACCAGCCGAGAGCGGGAGGGCTACAATGAGCAGTTCTTC
.	TRBJ2-4	18	.	TRBV27	CASSTLTFTLGGRNIQYF	TGTGCCAGCAGCACCCTTACCTTTACCCTCGGAGGGAGAAACATTCAGTACTTC
.	TRBJ2-2	15	.	TRBV28	CASSLAGSYTGELFF	TGTGCCAGCAGTTTGGCGGGGAGTTACACCGGGGAGCTGTTTTTT
.	TRBJ2-7	12	.	TRBV30	CAWSLGSYEQYF	TGTGCCTGGTCCTTGGGGAGCTACGAGCAGTACTTC
.	TRBJ1-2	16	.	TRBV30	CAWSELPGTPFTGYTF	TGTGCCTGGAGCGAACTACCCGGGACCCCGTTTACCGGCTACACCTTC
TRBD2	TRBJ2-5	16	.	TRBV6-5	CASSFGLAGGQETQYF	TGTGCCAGCAGTTTCGGACTAGCGGGGGGGCAAGAGACCCAGTACTTC
TRBD2	TRBJ2-1	15	.	TRBV27	CASSLGLPVSDEQFF	TGTGCCAGCAGTTTGGGACTACCCGTCTCCGATGAGCAGTTCTTC